A selection of T cell receptor beta chains follows, all from one sample in a study of identical twins. A single record per CDR3 protein comes from TCRdb applying MiXCR to the 5' RACE reads. The sample carries 150,000 or so distinct CDR3 sequences, under 4.5% recorded once. Input material: memory T cells sorted from blood. The source of these receptors is a man between 18 and 29 years old in good health. CDR3s leave out the opening cysteine and the closing phenylalanine or tryptophan.

J,V,CDR3
TRBJ2-1,TRBV5-1,ASRPDRGEWGEQF
TRBJ1-5,TRBV12-3/TRBV12-4,ASRKGQGGNQPQH
TRBJ2-5,TRBV19,ASSAQGRQETQY
TRBJ1-6,TRBV18,ASSPGTGGNSPLH
TRBJ2-2,TRBV7-9,ASDRSRTGELF
TRBJ2-7,TRBV28,ASSPRGLEQY
TRBJ2-3,TRBV12-3/TRBV12-4,ASSLAQRGTDTQY
TRBJ1-2,TRBV9,ASSVEPGTYGYT
TRBJ2-6,TRBV20-1,SAPGTGGFGANVLT
TRBJ1-1,TRBV10-3,AISVENEAF
TRBJ1-2,TRBV30,AWSVPGFHGYT
TRBJ2-3,TRBV10-3,AISDPDTQY
TRBJ1-2,TRBV24-1,ATSEGSYGYT
TRBJ2-1,TRBV10-3,AIKGGNVHEQF
TRBJ2-3,TRBV20-1,SARGRSGSSADTQY
TRBJ2-3,TRBV12-3/TRBV12-4,ASSPTLPPPQY
TRBJ2-7,TRBV28,ASSYRGGTYEQY
TRBJ2-5,TRBV6-2/TRBV6-3,ASSSGLAGGPHETQY
TRBJ2-2,TRBV29-1,SASSRGSPGELF
TRBJ1-2,TRBV15,ATSPEEGGRNYGYT
TRBJ2-5,TRBV15,ATSRAGTGYPQTQY
TRBJ1-2,TRBV28,ASSLAGFRTGAATIGYT
TRBJ2-1,TRBV27,ASSSDRGLAGANEQF
TRBJ1-3,TRBV7-6,ASSLSRGSGNTIY
TRBJ2-2,TRBV5-4,ASSFSGRNTGELF
TRBJ2-5,TRBV5-5,ASSLAVRGETQY
TRBJ2-2,TRBV5-1,ASSLGASGGELF
TRBJ1-2,TRBV5-6,ASSLLQGSYGYT
TRBJ1-1,TRBV12-3/TRBV12-4,ASKPRVGTEAF
TRBJ1-6,TRBV6-5,ASSYPPRRGRNSPLH
TRBJ2-2,TRBV5-4,ASGTWSANTGELF
TRBJ2-1,TRBV2,ASSVSFGEQF
TRBJ1-6,TRBV6-5,ASSYLGGGDSPLH
TRBJ2-1,TRBV28,ASRAGTGGAGQF
TRBJ2-7,TRBV10-3,AISEPTGGWEQY
TRBJ2-3,TRBV12-3/TRBV12-4,ASSSGREFVDTQY
TRBJ2-2,TRBV18,ASSSGQGYTGELF
TRBJ2-7,TRBV7-6,ASSLEGLAGGEQY
TRBJ2-3,TRBV5-1,ASSPGAGAYTDTQY
TRBJ2-5,TRBV5-5,ASSTATLQETQY
TRBJ2-2,TRBV6-1,ASSAGADTGELF
TRBJ2-4,TRBV12-3/TRBV12-4,ASSSREHIQY
TRBJ1-5,TRBV20-1,SASIGGVGQPQH
TRBJ1-2,TRBV7-2,ASSGAEVNYGYT
TRBJ1-5,TRBV12-3/TRBV12-4,ASSQRDRGNQPQH
TRBJ1-6,TRBV4-3,ASSQAGTLNSPLH
TRBJ2-3,TRBV6-1,ASSPLAGGTDTQY
TRBJ2-5,TRBV7-9,ASSTSQGRGETQY
TRBJ2-1,TRBV7-3,ASSPDYNEQF
TRBJ2-1,TRBV5-1,ASSLARYEEFNEQF
TRBJ2-6,TRBV10-3,AISDLGQLPSGANVLT
TRBJ2-1,TRBV5-5,ASSLGESSYNEQF
TRBJ2-1,TRBV14,ASSQDYGEGGYNEQF
TRBJ1-3,TRBV29-1,SAISGNTIY
TRBJ2-1,TRBV20-1,SATPPAGGPADEQF